This T cell receptor (beta chain) was sequenced in a study of PD-L1 blockade in urothelial cancer. Whole-study context: Each patient had 0 to 3 earlier chemotherapy regimens.

Profiled with immunoSEQ multiplex PCR; TCRdb holds only in-frame clones, not every one. The data contain more than 85,000 clones, 91% of them singletons. The sequence was collected from a woman of 80 years or more with urothelial cancer. Here the sequenced sample was PBMCs, taken around atezolizumab (anti-PD-L1) treatment.

As DNA, the CDR3 is TGTGCCTGGAGACTAAAAGGGGGTGAAAAACTGTTTTTT. Protein sequence: CAWRLKGGEKLFF. The chain recombines TRBV30 with TRBJ1-4; perhaps TRBD1 as D (6 bases). Germline lookup yields CDR1 GTSNPN and CDR2 SVGIG (reference sequence). Deletions cut 3 bases from V and 7 bases from J, with 12 bases between. The CDR3 is made up of 13 amino acids.